Each of the 31 T cell receptor beta chains below was sequenced from the same sample in a study of OX40 agonist ivuxolimab in advanced cancers. TCRdb keeps only in-frame clones here, not all; method: immunoSEQ multiplex PCR. The sample records fewer than 80,000 clones, approximately 86% being singletons. Sequenced here: CD4+ or CD8+ T cells sorted from blood, sampled in a trial of the OX40 agonist ivuxolimab. All receptors come from an adult with an advanced solid tumor such as melanoma, head and neck, liver or kidney cancer.

The V gene is TRBV5-1, the J gene TRBJ1-2; D might be TRBD1 (6 bases). V lost 3 bases and J lost 6, with 12 bases in between. Germline V CDR1 and CDR2: SGHRS, YFSETQ. This CDR3 region has 13 residues. The CDR3 loop reads CASSSAAGDGYTF. CDR3 nucleotides: TGCGCCAGCAGCTCCGCGGCAGGGGATGGCTACACCTTC.

The chain links TRBV7-9 to TRBJ1-6; D uncertain. CDR3 length equals 12 residues. Trimming took off 0 bases at V and 9 bases at J, with 3 bases between the two ends. Per the germline V gene, CDR1 is SEHNR and CDR2 is FQNEAQ (reference sequence). CDR3 amino acids: CASSLAGSPLHF. CDR3 bases: TGTGCCAGCAGCTTAGCAGGTTCACCCCTCCACTTT. Supplemented by reference TRBV7-9 and TRBJ1-6, the full variable domain reads DTGVSQNPRHKITKRGQNVTFRCDPISEHNRLYWYRQTLGQGPEFLTYFQNEAQLEKSRLLSDRFSAERPKGSFSTLEIQRTEQGDSAMYLCASSLAGSPLHFGNGTRLTVT.

The genes are TRBV11-2 and TRBJ1-6; no firm D call. The V end lost 3 bases, the J end lost 9 bases, and 21 bases lay between the germline ends. The CDR3 consists of 17 residues. The germline V gene encodes CDR1 SGHAT and CDR2 FQNNGV. The DNA of the CDR3 is TGTGCCAGCAGCTTCCCGGCCAGTAGCCCGCGGGGTTCACCCCTCCACTTT. Protein product: CASSFPASSPRGSPLHF.

The chain is built from TRBV18 and TRBJ1-2, with D possibly being TRBD1 (5 bases). This CDR3 spans 19 amino acids. With 1 base removed from V and 7 bases from J, the gap between germline ends came to 28 bases. CDR1 KGHSH and CDR2 LQKENI come from the germline V gene. The DNA for the CDR3 is TGTGCCAGCTCACCACTCGTCTATCTGGGGGACCGATCCGAACCTGGCTACACCTTC. Translating it yields CASSPLVYLGDRSEPGYTF.

This clone was detected a few times. This sequence joins TRBV2 and TRBJ2-7; a possible D gene is TRBD1 (8 bases). V gave up 8 bases and J gave up 7 bases, with 15 bases separating them. The CDR3 runs 12 residues. Germline CDR1 and CDR2: SNHLY and FYNNEI. CDR3 DNA: TGTGCCAGCGGAAAACAGGGGGGGGAGCAGTACTTC. Protein product: CASGKQGGEQYF.

J is TRBJ2-2 and V is TRBV7-9; D remains ambiguous. With 2 bases removed from V and 7 bases from J, the gap between germline ends came to 5 bases. The CDR3 totals 12 residues. Germline V lookup: CDR1 SEHNR, CDR2 FQNEAQ (reference sequence). The CDR3 DNA reads TGTGCCAGCAGCTTAACCTACGGGGAGCTGTTTTTT. Its translation is CASSLTYGELFF.

V gene TRBV19 combines with J gene TRBJ2-1; perhaps TRBD2 as D (6 bases). The CDR3 totals 14 residues. The V end lost 0 bases, the J end lost 7 bases, and 10 bases lay between the germline ends. In germline, CDR1 is LNHDA, CDR2 SQIVND (reference sequence). The CDR3 reads CASSIDKTRNEQFF. The CDR3 bases are TGTGCCAGTAGTATAGATAAGACTAGGAATGAGCAGTTCTTC. Together with reference TRBV19 and TRBJ2-1, the CDR3 gives the full variable domain: DGGITQSPKYLFRKEGQNVTLSCEQNLNHDAMYWYRQDPGQGLRLIYYSQIVNDFQKGDIAEGYSVSREKKESFPLTVTSAQKNPTAFYLCASSIDKTRNEQFFGPGTRLTVL.

V usage is TRBV18 and J usage is TRBJ1-5; TRBD1 matches at 9 bases. CDR1 is KGHSH and CDR2 is LQKENI in the germline V gene. V shed 5 bases and J 7 bases; nucleotides not matched to a gene: 9. The CDR3 is made up of 15 amino acids. CDR3: CASSSWTGDEQPQHF. In DNA, the CDR3 is TGTGCCAGCTCATCGTGGACAGGGGATGAGCAGCCCCAGCATTTT.

J is TRBJ2-1 and V is TRBV9, with 9 bases fitting TRBD2. The CDR3 runs 15 residues. Trimming removed 3 bases from V and 8 bases from J; junction bases left unmatched: 9. Germline CDR1 and CDR2: SGDLS and YYNGEE. Written as DNA, the CDR3 is TGTGCCAGCAGCGAAAGACCGGGACTAGCTTATGAGCAGTTCTTC. Protein sequence: CASSERPGLAYEQFF.

The J gene is TRBJ2-7, the V gene TRBV18, with no clear D. The CDR3 contains 14 residues. V lost 3 bases and J 2 bases, leaving 11 bases between the germline ends. Germline CDR1 KGHSH, CDR2 LQKENI. The CDR3 DNA follows: TGTGCCAGCTCACCTTCCCACAGAGCCTACGAGCAGTACTTC. Translated: CASSPSHRAYEQYF.

This sequence joins TRBV18 and TRBJ2-7; a possible D gene is TRBD1 (6 bases). V lost 2 bases, J lost 5 bases, and 10 bases lay in between. The length of the CDR3 is 13 residues. The V gene's germline CDR1 is KGHSH and CDR2 LQKENI. CDR3 sequence: CASSPGGNHEQYF. The CDR3 bases are TGTGCCAGCTCACCAGGGGGCAACCACGAGCAGTACTTC.

The chain employs TRBV29-1 and TRBJ1-1; tentative D call: TRBD1 (6 bases). Germline-derived CDR1 and CDR2 are SQVTM and ANQGSEA. CDR3 size: 15 residues. V shed 6 bases and J shed 2 bases, with 19 bases lying between them. CDR3 bases: TGCAGCGTCCTCCCCGAGGGGGGAGTAAACACTGAAGCTTTCTTT. Translation: CSVLPEGGVNTEAFF.

This chain joins TRBV19 and TRBJ2-2, with D perhaps given as TRBD1 or TRBD2 (5 bases each). In germline, CDR1 is LNHDA, CDR2 SQIVND (reference sequence). The CDR3 is made up of 18 amino acids. V was shortened by 0 bases and J by 5 bases, with 19 bases between the two germline ends. This CDR3 is CASSIEGERLGGTGELFF. The CDR3 region has the DNA TGTGCCAGTAGTATAGAAGGGGAGAGGTTAGGTGGAACCGGGGAGCTGTTTTTT.

The genes are TRBV11-3 and TRBJ2-3; maybe TRBD2 (5 bases). The CDR3 sequence is 15 residues long. Per germline, CDR1 SGHNT and CDR2 YENEEA. V was clipped by 1 base and J by 0 bases, with 8 bases between them. CDR3 nucleotide sequence: TGTGCCAGCAGCTTAGGAGGGCTGAGCACAGATACGCAGTATTTT. Its protein product is CASSLGGLSTDTQYF.

This clone occurred once. V is TRBV30 and J is TRBJ1-5; D call uncertain. Germline CDR1 GTSNPN, CDR2 SVGIG (reference sequence). V dropped 0 bases and J dropped 3 bases, with 9 bases sitting between them. The CDR3 is 14 residues long. The CDR3 spells CAWSVSGNNQPQHF. CDR3 nucleotide sequence: TGTGCCTGGAGTGTATCTGGGAACAATCAGCCCCAGCATTTT.

The count of this clone is one. The chain recombines TRBV7-6 with TRBJ2-2; TRBD1 aligns across 8 bases. CDR1 is SGHVS and CDR2 is FNYEAQ in the germline V gene. The CDR3 is 14 amino acids. V dropped 5 bases and J dropped 7; count of bases not matched to a gene: 6. CDR3 DNA sequence: TGTGCCAGCAGCCCGCAGGGGGCGGTCGGGGAGCTGTTTTTT. It encodes CASSPQGAVGELFF.

This rearrangement joins TRBV28 to TRBJ1-2, with a possible D match to TRBD1 (5 bases). Trimming shortened V by 4 bases and J by 8 bases, and 23 bases separated the two germline ends. Germline CDR1 reads MDHEN; CDR2 reads SYDVKM. This CDR3 region has 16 residues. CDR3 protein: CASSSSTEARVNGYTF. The CDR3 DNA follows: TGTGCCAGCAGTTCCTCAACGGAGGCCAGGGTAAACGGCTACACCTTC.

The chain combines TRBV5-8 with TRBJ1-2; D is possibly TRBD1 (5 bases). In germline, CDR1 is SGHTS, CDR2 YDEGEE. The CDR3 covers 13 residues. Trimming cost V 0 bases and J 7 bases, with 10 bases left between them. Here the CDR3 DNA reads TGTGCCAGCAGCTTGGGGGGGGTCGTTGGCTACACCTTC. Translated: CASSLGGVVGYTF. The variable domain in full, with the rest retrieved from reference TRBV5-8 and TRBJ1-2, is EAGVTQSPTHLIKTRGQQATLRCSPISGHTSVYWYQQALGLGLQFLLWYDEGEERNRGNFPPRFSGRQFPNYSSELNVNALELEDSALYLCASSLGGVVGYTFGSGTRLTVV.

The chain has TRBV6-1 and TRBJ1-6; D might be TRBD1 (5 bases). The V and J ends lost 7 bases and 7 bases respectively, with 17 bases between them. Looked up from germline, CDR1 is MNHNS and CDR2 is SASEGT. The CDR3 spans 15 residues. In DNA form, the CDR3 reads TGTGCCAGCAAACCGGGACCGCAGCAAAATTCACCCCTCCACTTT. Encoded protein: CASKPGPQQNSPLHF.

This sequence joins TRBV19 and TRBJ1-6; D is possibly TRBD1 (5 bases). Trimming shortened V by 7 bases and J by 0 bases, and 7 bases separated the two germline ends. The germline V gene has CDR1 LNHDA and CDR2 SQIVND (reference sequence). The CDR3 consists of 14 residues. CDR3 in DNA: TGTGCCAGTACAGGGAGCTCCTATAATTCACCCCTCCACTTT. Protein sequence: CASTGSSYNSPLHF. Drawing the rest from reference TRBV19 and TRBJ1-6, the complete variable domain is DGGITQSPKYLFRKEGQNVTLSCEQNLNHDAMYWYRQDPGQGLRLIYYSQIVNDFQKGDIAEGYSVSREKKESFPLTVTSAQKNPTAFYLCASTGSSYNSPLHFGNGTRLTVT.

This sequence joins TRBV4-1 and TRBJ2-5; D unclear. Germline CDR1 MGHRA, CDR2 YSYEKL. The CDR3 loop spans 15 amino acids. Trimming took 4 bases from V and 5 from J, leaving 17 bases between them. The CDR3 nucleotides read TGCGCCAGCAGCCCGTTAGGGAAAATTATCGAGACCCAGTACTTC. The encoded protein is CASSPLGKIIETQYF.

This clone was detected only a few times. The rearrangement joins TRBV19 to TRBJ1-1; D uncertain. This CDR3 has 14 residues. V was trimmed by 5 bases and J by 1 base, leaving 11 bases between them. Germline values: CDR1 LNHDA, CDR2 SQIVND (reference sequence). This CDR3 is CASSPEWPNTEAFF. In nucleotides, the CDR3 is TGTGCCAGTAGTCCCGAGTGGCCGAACACTGAAGCTTTCTTT. Complete variable domain (other parts from reference TRBV19 and TRBJ1-1): DGGITQSPKYLFRKEGQNVTLSCEQNLNHDAMYWYRQDPGQGLRLIYYSQIVNDFQKGDIAEGYSVSREKKESFPLTVTSAQKNPTAFYLCASSPEWPNTEAFFGQGTRLTVV.

J is TRBJ1-2 and V is TRBV5-1; 8 bases align to TRBD1. CDR1 is SGHRS, CDR2 YFSETQ, per germline. V lost 4 bases to trimming and J lost 4 bases; unmatched junction nucleotides: 9. The CDR3 totals 15 residues. CDR3 amino acids: CASSRTETGAYGYTF. Written as DNA, the CDR3 is TGCGCCAGCAGCCGGACTGAGACAGGGGCCTATGGCTACACCTTC. The whole variable domain, remainder taken from reference TRBV5-1 and TRBJ1-2, is KAGVTQTPRYLIKTRGQQVTLSCSPISGHRSVSWYQQTPGQGLQFLFEYFSETQRNKGNFPGRFSGRQFSNSRSEMNVSTLELGDSALYLCASSRTETGAYGYTFGSGTRLTVV.

The rearrangement joins TRBV19 to TRBJ2-2, with TRBD1 matching 8 bases. The germline gives CDR1 LNHDA, CDR2 SQIVND (reference sequence). The CDR3 extends over 14 amino acids. With 9 bases clipped from V and 5 bases from J, the junction kept 8 bases outside the gene matches. CDR3 sequence: CASCIGQGTGELFF. The CDR3 DNA sequence: TGTGCCAGCTGTATCGGACAGGGAACCGGGGAGCTGTTTTTT.

This clone has a single count. The gene calls are TRBV7-2 and TRBJ1-1; D is possibly TRBD1 (6 bases). The V gene's germline CDR1 is SGHTA and CDR2 FQGNSA. Trimming cost V 4 bases and J 1 base, with 10 bases left between them. The CDR3 runs to 14 residues. The CDR3 loop is CASSSQGRNTEAFF. The DNA for the CDR3 is TGTGCCAGCAGCTCACAGGGTAGGAACACTGAAGCTTTCTTT.

This clone was counted a few times. The chain uses TRBV6-5 and TRBJ1-2, with D uncertain. V gave up 6 bases and J gave up 6 bases, with 14 bases separating them. The V gene's germline CDR1 is MNHEY and CDR2 SVGAGI. The CDR3 spans 13 residues. The CDR3 is CASSLGLLDGYTF. In nucleotides, the CDR3 is TGTGCCAGCAGCCTCGGATTATTGGATGGCTACACCTTC.

This clone has a single count. The rearrangement joins TRBV5-1 to TRBJ1-2; D gene ambiguous. CDR1 is SGHRS, CDR2 YFSETQ, per germline. With 5 bases removed from V and 4 bases from J, the gap between germline ends came to 18 bases. The CDR3 has 15 residues. This CDR3 reads CASRDGVLAGYGYTF. CDR3 sequence (DNA): TGCGCCAGCAGGGATGGAGTCCTCGCCGGCTATGGCTACACCTTC.

The chain couples TRBV7-7 to TRBJ2-4; tentatively, D is TRBD2 (6 bases). The CDR3 runs to 15 residues. The germline V gene encodes CDR1 SSHAT and CDR2 FNYEAQ (reference sequence). The CDR3 is CALVWGTPNPNIQYF. The CDR3 DNA reads TGTGCTTTAGTGTGGGGGACTCCAAACCCAAACATTCAGTACTTC.

The chain links TRBV7-7 to TRBJ2-5, with TRBD2 matching 8 bases. In germline, CDR1 is SSHAT, CDR2 FNYEAQ (reference sequence). The CDR3 spans 13 residues. Losses at the gene ends were 1 base for V and 14 bases for J; bases not matched to a gene: 9. The CDR3 loop reads CASSLEGLAPSYF. The CDR3 bases are TGTGCCAGCAGCTTAGAAGGACTAGCTCCCTCCTACTTC.

The V gene is TRBV19, the J gene TRBJ1-5, with 8 bases identical to TRBD1. J lost 7 bases, V lost 6 bases, and 5 bases had no gene match. Germline values: CDR1 LNHDA, CDR2 SQIVND (reference sequence). This CDR3 contains 13 residues. The CDR3 DNA sequence: TGTGCCAGTAGAGAACAGGGGGGACAGCCCCAGCATTTT. It is translated as CASREQGGQPQHF.

This clone appeared once. The rearrangement joins TRBV5-5 to TRBJ1-2, with D unclear. Germline CDR1 SGHKS, CDR2 YYEKEE (reference sequence). This CDR3 spans 13 amino acids. The germline V and J ends were trimmed by 4 bases and 1 base, with 8 bases remaining between them. CDR3 sequence (DNA): TGTGCCAGCAGCCCCGCGAATAACTATGGCTACACCTTC. Its protein product is CASSPANNYGYTF.